Each of the 12 T cell receptor beta chains below was sequenced from the same sample in a study of OX40 agonist ivuxolimab in advanced cancers. TCRdb's table, derived via immunoSEQ multiplex PCR, lists solely in-frame clones and lacks some. The sample lists some 83,000 clones; 93% were seen once. The material was CD4+ or CD8+ T cells sorted from blood, obtained in a trial of the OX40 agonist ivuxolimab. Source of these receptors: an adult with an advanced solid tumor such as melanoma, head and neck, liver or kidney cancer.

The gene calls are TRBV5-8 and TRBJ2-1; 10 bases match TRBD2. The V segment lost 0 bases and the J segment 5 bases; nucleotides outside the gene matches: 5. The germline V gene has CDR1 SGHTS and CDR2 YDEGEE. The CDR3 covers 16 residues. CDR3 sequence (DNA): TGTGCCAGCAGCTTGGCCAGCCTAGCGGGGGACAATGAGCAGTTCTTC. Its protein product is CASSLASLAGDNEQFF. Drawing the rest from reference TRBV5-8 and TRBJ2-1, the complete variable domain is EAGVTQSPTHLIKTRGQQATLRCSPISGHTSVYWYQQALGLGLQFLLWYDEGEERNRGNFPPRFSGRQFPNYSSELNVNALELEDSALYLCASSLASLAGDNEQFFGPGTRLTVL.

The rearrangement joins TRBV29-1 to TRBJ2-7; D remains unclear. The CDR3 length is 12 residues. V was cut by 4 bases and J by 3 bases, with 10 bases left in between. CDR1 and CDR2 from the germline V gene are SQVTM and ANQGSEA. The DNA of the CDR3 is TGCAGCGTTGCCACAGAGTTCTACGAGCAGTACTTC. Amino acids: CSVATEFYEQYF.

This sequence joins TRBV12-5 and TRBJ2-7; 7 nucleotides match TRBD1. The CDR3 length is 15 residues. J lost 5 bases, V lost 5 bases, and 12 bases had no gene match. Germline CDR1 reads LGHNT; CDR2 reads FRNRAP. CDR3 in amino acids: CASGTSTGNIHEQYF. CDR3 nucleotides: TGTGCTAGTGGTACCTCGACAGGGAACATACACGAGCAGTACTTC.

The chain has TRBV6-5 and TRBJ2-7; TRBD1 matches at 7 bases. J gave up 1 base and V 5 bases, and 5 bases lay outside the gene matches. The length of the CDR3 is 14 residues. CDR1 and CDR2 (germline): MNHEY, SVGAGI. CDR3 region: CASSPGDSSYEQYF. DNA of the CDR3: TGTGCCAGCAGTCCAGGGGACAGTTCCTACGAGCAGTACTTC.

The table lists this clone with a count of one. This sequence joins TRBV9 and TRBJ2-2, with 8 bases that match TRBD1. Looked up from germline, CDR1 is SGDLS and CDR2 is YYNGEE. The CDR3 has 15 amino acids. Trimming took 4 bases from V and 0 from J; bases not matched to a gene: 2. The DNA for the CDR3 is TGTGCCAGCAGCCGGGGACAGGCGAACACCGGGGAGCTGTTTTTT. Translated, it gives CASSRGQANTGELFF.

This chain connects TRBV10-2 to TRBJ1-2; 7 bases are shared with TRBD1. Germline-derived CDR1 and CDR2 are WSHSY and SAAADI. Trimming took 2 bases from V and 3 from J; bases not matched to a gene: 3. This CDR3 is built from 14 residues. CDR3 sequence reads: CASSETGVYYGYTF. The CDR3 DNA follows: TGCGCCAGCAGTGAGACAGGGGTTTACTATGGCTACACCTTC.

The rearrangement uses TRBV19 and TRBJ2-2; D perhaps matches TRBD1 (5 bases). Germline V gives CDR1 LNHDA, CDR2 SQIVND (reference sequence). The CDR3 covers 14 residues. Deletions cut 2 bases from V and 1 base from J, with 5 bases between. The CDR3 DNA follows: TGTGCCAGTAGTATACAGGGGAACACCGGGGAGCTGTTTTTT. Protein product: CASSIQGNTGELFF.

This sequence joins TRBV15 and TRBJ2-6, with 7 positions matching TRBD1. The ends lost 9 bases at V and 0 bases at J; junction bases unmatched: 8. Germline CDR1 LNHNV, CDR2 YYDKDF (reference sequence). The CDR3 runs 16 residues. As DNA, the CDR3 is TGTGCCACGTGGACAGGCCGCCTCTCTGGGGCCAACGTCCTGACTTTC. Translated: CATWTGRLSGANVLTF. Full variable domain (missing parts from reference TRBV15 and TRBJ2-6): DAMVIQNPRYQVTQFGKPVTLSCSQTLNHNVMYWYQQKSSQAPKLLFHYYDKDFNNEADTPDNFQSRRPNTSFCFLDIRSPGLGDTAMYLCATWTGRLSGANVLTFGAGSRLTVL.

The V gene is TRBV10-2, the J gene TRBJ1-5; D perhaps matches TRBD1 (5 bases). The CDR3 runs 14 residues. V was trimmed by 8 bases and J by 6 bases, leaving 17 bases between them. Germline assignment: CDR1 WSHSY and CDR2 SAAADI. Here the CDR3 DNA reads TGCGCCAGCGCGCCAGGGATGGGGGGTCAGCCCCAGCATTTT. It yields the protein CASAPGMGGQPQHF.

The chain uses TRBV19 and TRBJ2-7, with D maybe TRBD2 (6 bases). The CDR3 spans 13 residues. Germline CDR1 and CDR2: LNHDA and SQIVND (reference sequence). With 5 bases removed from V and 7 bases from J, the gap between germline ends came to 15 bases. CDR3 sequence: CASSPSGRDEQYF. Written as DNA, the CDR3 is TGTGCCAGTAGTCCCTCCGGGAGAGATGAGCAGTACTTC.

This clone came up once. The J gene is TRBJ2-7, the V gene TRBV5-6, with D perhaps TRBD1 (6 bases). The germline V and J ends were trimmed by 1 base and 7 bases, with 12 bases remaining between them. Germline V lookup: CDR1 SGHDT, CDR2 YYEEEE. CDR3 length equals 13 residues. This CDR3 is CASSLPGAWEQYF. The CDR3 region has the DNA TGTGCCAGCAGCTTGCCAGGGGCTTGGGAGCAGTACTTC. The full variable domain, rest sourced from reference TRBV5-6 and TRBJ2-7, is DAGVTQSPTHLIKTRGQQVTLRCSPKSGHDTVSWYQQALGQGPQFIFQYYEEEERQRGNFPDRFSGHQFPNYSSELNVNALLLGDSALYLCASSLPGAWEQYFGPGTRLTVT.

The chain carries TRBV5-1 and TRBJ2-2, with 7 bases fitting TRBD1. V lost 8 bases to trimming and J lost 10 bases; unmatched junction nucleotides: 8. The CDR3 spans 12 residues. CDR1 SGHRS and CDR2 YFSETQ come from the germline V gene. The CDR3 DNA follows: TGCGCCAGTCACAGGGGAAAGGAGGAGCTGTTTTTT. This sequence encodes CASHRGKEELFF.